A single sample is the source of the 17 T cell receptor beta chains below, sequenced in a study of graft-versus-host responses after intestinal transplantation. No antigen has been identified for these receptors. The protocol was immunoSEQ multiplex PCR, while the TCRdb copy is restricted to in-frame clones and leaves out a portion. The sample consists of roughly 110,000 clones, about 91% of them appearing once. The sample here was unstimulated CD4+ T cells sorted from spleen or lymph node cells, taken before transplant. These receptors came from a human donor who was the organ donor for an intestinal transplant.

CDR3 nucleotides: TGTGCCAGCAGCTTTTCATCTCTAGGAATATCCTACGAGCAGTACTTC. Encoded protein: CASSFSSLGISYEQYF. V is TRBV7-9 and J is TRBJ2-7, with no clear D. The V and J ends lost 3 bases and 1 base respectively, with 16 bases between them. The CDR3 is 16 amino acids. The germline V gene has CDR1 SEHNR and CDR2 FQNEAQ (reference sequence).

V is TRBV10-1 and J is TRBJ1-3; D is unclear. This CDR3 is 13 amino acids long. With 3 bases removed from V and 4 bases from J, the gap between germline ends came to 7 bases. Germline V lookup: CDR1 WNHNN, CDR2 SYGVQD (reference sequence). The DNA for the CDR3 is TGCGCCAGCAGTGATAACAGAGGAAACACCATATATTTT. This sequence encodes CASSDNRGNTIYF.

The V call is TRBV7-9, the J call TRBJ2-5; the D is unclear. Germline V gene data show CDR1 as SEHNR and CDR2 as FQNEAQ (reference sequence). V was clipped by 2 bases and J by 1 base, with 8 bases between them. The CDR3 loop spans 14 amino acids. The CDR3 is CASSLSYSQETQYF. CDR3 sequence (DNA): TGTGCCAGCAGCTTATCCTACAGCCAAGAGACCCAGTACTTC.

The CDR3 coding sequence is TGTGCCACCAGCAGACAGGGGACAGATACGCAGTATTTT. Amino acid sequence: CATSRQGTDTQYF. The chain couples TRBV15 to TRBJ2-3; D may be TRBD1 (6 bases). The length of the CDR3 is 13 residues. The germline V gene encodes CDR1 LNHNV and CDR2 YYDKDF (reference sequence). The ends were cut back, 2 bases at V and 3 bases at J, with 6 bases in the middle.

This clone was seen only once. The CDR3 spells CASRPGTTRYNEQFF. DNA of the CDR3: TGTGCCAGCAGGCCTGGGACAACCAGGTACAATGAGCAGTTCTTC. The chain has TRBV6-5 and TRBJ2-1; TRBD1 might be the D (6 bases). The V end lost 6 bases, the J end lost 4 bases, and 16 bases lay between the germline ends. CDR1 MNHEY and CDR2 SVGAGI come from the germline V gene. CDR3 length: 15 residues.

The rearrangement links TRBV4-3 to TRBJ1-1; 9 nucleotides align to TRBD1. CDR3 size: 15 residues. V lost 0 bases and J lost 3; bases outside the gene matches: 2. Germline lookup yields CDR1 LGHNA and CDR2 YSLEER. CDR3 sequence (DNA): TGCGCCAGCAGCCAAGACAACAGGGGGCACACTGAAGCTTTCTTT. Its translation is CASSQDNRGHTEAFF.

The rearrangement uses TRBV25-1 and TRBJ2-3; D unresolved. CDR3 length: 18 amino acids. Trimming shortened V by 1 base and J by 1 base, and 18 bases separated the two germline ends. Germline loops: CDR1 MGHDK, CDR2 SYGVNS. The CDR3 loop reads CASSESIFSNSRTDTQYF. CDR3 sequence (DNA): TGTGCCAGCAGTGAATCTATTTTTAGTAACAGCCGCACAGATACGCAGTATTTT.

V and J are TRBV6-6 and TRBJ1-5; D remains ambiguous. The CDR3 consists of 15 residues. Trimming cost V 7 bases and J 0 bases, with 13 bases left between them. Germline V gives CDR1 MNHNY, CDR2 SVGAGI (reference sequence). The CDR3 coding sequence is TGTGCCAGCACCTCCGACGGAAATAGCAATCAGCCCCAGCATTTT. Its protein is CASTSDGNSNQPQHF.

The V call is TRBV19, the J call TRBJ2-3, with a weak D call TRBD1 (5 bases). CDR1 is LNHDA, CDR2 SQIVND, per germline (reference sequence). This CDR3 has 12 amino acids. V was pared by 6 bases and J by 6 bases, with 10 bases between. CDR3: CASSQRGDTQYF. The CDR3 DNA follows: TGTGCCAGTAGCCAAAGGGGTGATACGCAGTATTTT.

The J gene is TRBJ2-1, the V gene TRBV5-4; D unclear. The CDR3 is 14 residues long. Germline CDR1 SGHNT, CDR2 YYREEE (reference sequence). V was shortened by 1 base and J by 5 bases, with 10 bases between the two germline ends. Written as DNA, the CDR3 is TGTGCCAGCAGCTTGAACCCTCACGACAATGAGCAGTTCTTC. Residues: CASSLNPHDNEQFF.

A note on this clone: The same CDR3 arises from other DNA sequences in this sample as well. The rearrangement uses TRBV5-1 and TRBJ2-5, with 11 bases aligning to TRBD1. Germline values: CDR1 SGHRS, CDR2 YFSETQ. The junction had 9 bases not matched to a gene; V was cut back by 3 bases and J by 5 bases. CDR3 length: 16 residues. In nucleotides, the CDR3 is TGCGCCAGCAGCTGGGCCGGGACAGGGGGTGAGGAGACCCAGTACTTC. Translating it yields CASSWAGTGGEETQYF.

The rearrangement uses TRBV7-2 and TRBJ1-2; D is unresolved. Germline V gives CDR1 SGHTA, CDR2 FQGNSA. With 1 base removed from V and 8 bases from J, the gap between germline ends came to 17 bases. This CDR3 has 15 amino acids. This CDR3 reads CASSLVTVQTNGYTF. For the CDR3, the DNA is TGTGCCAGCAGCTTAGTCACAGTCCAGACAAACGGCTACACCTTC.

Comments on this clone: The sample has other DNA sequences that encode this CDR3 too. Here the CDR3 DNA reads TGTGCCAGTAGTACGGGACAGGGGTATGGCTACACCTTC. Translating it yields CASSTGQGYGYTF. This rearrangement joins TRBV19 to TRBJ1-2; 10 nucleotides agree with TRBD1. After removal of 4 bases from V and 5 bases from J, the junction contained 1 base not matched to a gene. The CDR3 extends over 13 amino acids. In germline, CDR1 is LNHDA, CDR2 SQIVND (reference sequence). The full variable domain, with the rest looked up from reference TRBV19 and TRBJ1-2, is DGGITQSPKYLFRKEGQNVTLSCEQNLNHDAMYWYRQDPGQGLRLIYYSQIVNDFQKGDIAEGYSVSREKKESFPLTVTSAQKNPTAFYLCASSTGQGYGYTFGSGTRLTVV.

The genes are TRBV7-3 and TRBJ2-5; D ambiguous. Germline V gene sequence: CDR1 SGHTA, CDR2 FQGTGA. V was shortened by 1 base and J by 5 bases, with 8 bases between the two germline ends. The CDR3 has 13 residues. The CDR3 region is CASSLRLRETQYF. CDR3 sequence (DNA): TGTGCCAGCAGCTTAAGATTACGGGAGACCCAGTACTTC.

CDR3 protein: CASKAAAKETQYF. Written as DNA, the CDR3 is TGTGCCAGCAAAGCGGCAGCGAAAGAGACCCAGTACTTC. The rearrangement links TRBV11-2 to TRBJ2-5; a weak D match, TRBD2 (5 bases). The V gene lost 7 bases and the J gene lost 3 bases, with 12 bases spanning the gap. The length of the CDR3 is 13 residues. Looked up from germline, CDR1 is SGHAT and CDR2 is FQNNGV.

V and J are TRBV6-1 and TRBJ1-1, with 7 positions matching TRBD1. The junction had 9 bases not matched to a gene; V was cut back by 6 bases and J by 5 bases. This CDR3 has 14 residues. CDR1 is MNHNS and CDR2 is SASEGT in the germline V gene. This chain's CDR3 is CASRPTGVRTEAFF. As DNA, the CDR3 is TGTGCCAGCAGGCCTACAGGGGTTCGGACTGAAGCTTTCTTT.

In this sample, this clone turned up a few times. V usage is TRBV10-1 and J usage is TRBJ1-3; D not certain. There are 15 residues in the CDR3. V gave up 6 bases and J gave up 0 bases, with 12 bases separating them. From germline, CDR1 is WNHNN and CDR2 SYGVQD (reference sequence). Here the CDR3 reads CASSGGPYSGNTIYF. CDR3 coding DNA: TGCGCCAGCAGCGGCGGACCTTACTCTGGAAACACCATATATTTT.